Sequencing of this TCR beta chain was carried out in a study of OX40 agonist ivuxolimab in advanced cancers. To note about this clone: As yet, its antigen is unknown.

Assay: immunoSEQ multiplex PCR; the TCRdb copy retains only in-frame clones and omits some. The repertoire holds tens of thousands of clones, with 86% as singletons. From germline, CDR1 is MGHRA and CDR2 YSYEKL. With 0 bases clipped from V and 6 bases from J, the junction kept 13 bases outside the gene matches. CDR3 size: 18 residues. Findings of the study overall: Researchers did not determine the expanded peripheral T cells' antigen specificity.

The V call is TRBV4-1, the J call TRBJ2-2; TRBD1 matches at 7 bases. The sequencing here drew on CD4+ or CD8+ T cells sorted from blood, taken in a trial of the OX40 agonist ivuxolimab. This receptor was taken from an adult with an advanced solid tumor such as melanoma, head and neck, liver or kidney cancer. As DNA, the CDR3 is TGCGCCAGCAGCCAAGATCCCCCGACAGGGTTTGTAGCCGGGGAGCTGTTTTTT. This gives the protein CASSQDPPTGFVAGELFF.